The 4 T cell receptor beta chains in this list originate from one sample, sequenced in a study of spatial heterogeneity in lung cancer. Study-wide points: Within tumors, counts of expanded alpha and beta TCRs tracked tumor mutation counts.

In TCRdb, the 5' RACE reads were re-called with MiXCR into one record per CDR3 protein. The sample gives approximately 11,000 distinct CDR3 sequences, about 5% of which show up once; roughly 12% is in the top ten. No antigens are known for them. Time point in this sample: sample taken at primary tumor resection. The sequencing used lung tumor tissue, collected at surgery. These receptors all stem from a male donor with early-stage non-small cell lung cancer.

This clonotype has at least ten counts. Since it is a stray read in a library aimed at alpha chains, this beta chain has a size that is not meaningful. V gene TRBV10-3 combines with J gene TRBJ1-1; D perhaps matches TRBD1 (5 bases). Trimming removed 10 bases at V and 0 bases at J, with 12 bases between. This CDR3 has 13 amino acids. Germline-derived CDR1 and CDR2 are ENHRY and SYGVKD. This CDR3 reads CATVQELNTEAFF. The CDR3 bases are TGTGCCACGGTACAGGAATTGAACACTGAAGCTTTCTTT.

About this clonotype itself: This beta chain appears as a stray read in a library generated for alpha chains; its size is not informative. The CDR3 sequence: CSGLSPGTNTDTQYF. In nucleotides, the CDR3 is TGCAGTGGCCTATCACCCGGGACTAATACAGATACGCAGTATTTT. The J gene is TRBJ2-3, the V gene TRBV20-1; 7 bases line up with TRBD2. There are 15 residues in the CDR3. Germline V gene data show CDR1 as DFQATT and CDR2 as SNEGSKA (reference sequence). The V segment lost 7 bases and the J segment 3 bases; nucleotides outside the gene matches: 13.

This clonotype was seen ten or more times. Since it is a stray read in a library aimed at alpha chains, this beta chain has a size that is not meaningful. This chain joins TRBV12-3 or TRBV12-4 and TRBJ2-4, with D possibly being TRBD2 (7 bases). Trimming cost V 6 bases and J 7 bases, with 25 bases left between them. This CDR3 is built from 17 residues. CDR3 region: CASSPGGPLLSVNIQYF. The CDR3 DNA sequence: TGTGCCAGCAGCCCGGGGGGCCCACTCCTGTCGGTGAACATTCAGTACTTC.

By frequency in the sample, this clonotype is medium-sized. This beta chain slipped into a library made for alpha chains as a stray read, so its size is not meaningful. The chain has TRBV6-6 and TRBJ1-2, with 9 bases fitting TRBD1. The trim removed 2 bases at V and 6 bases at J, leaving 7 bases unmatched. Germline V CDR1 and CDR2: MNHNY, SVGAGI (reference sequence). This CDR3 has 15 amino acids. CDR3 protein: CASSYKQGAGDGYTF. CDR3 in DNA: TGTGCCAGCAGTTACAAACAGGGGGCAGGAGATGGCTACACCTTC.